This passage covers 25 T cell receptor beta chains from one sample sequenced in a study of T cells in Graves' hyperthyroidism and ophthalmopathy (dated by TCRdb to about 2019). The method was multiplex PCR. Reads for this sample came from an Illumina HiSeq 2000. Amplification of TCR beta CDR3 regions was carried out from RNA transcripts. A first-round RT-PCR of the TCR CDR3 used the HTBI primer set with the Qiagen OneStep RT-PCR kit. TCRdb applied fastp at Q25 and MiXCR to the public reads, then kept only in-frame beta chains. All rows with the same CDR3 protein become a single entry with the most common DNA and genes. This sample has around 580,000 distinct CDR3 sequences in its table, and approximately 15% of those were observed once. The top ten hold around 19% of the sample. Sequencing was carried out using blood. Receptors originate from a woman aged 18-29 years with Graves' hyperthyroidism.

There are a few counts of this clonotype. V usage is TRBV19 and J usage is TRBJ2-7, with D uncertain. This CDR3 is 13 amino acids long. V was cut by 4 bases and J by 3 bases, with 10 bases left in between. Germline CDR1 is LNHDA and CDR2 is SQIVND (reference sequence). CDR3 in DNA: TGTGCCAGTAGTAATAAGCGTGGCTACGAGCAGTACTTC. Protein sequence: CASSNKRGYEQYF.

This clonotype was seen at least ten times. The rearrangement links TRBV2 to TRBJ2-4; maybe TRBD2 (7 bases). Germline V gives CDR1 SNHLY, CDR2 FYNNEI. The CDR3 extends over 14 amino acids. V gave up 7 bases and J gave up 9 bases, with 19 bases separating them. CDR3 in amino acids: CASTPSAGEGIQYF. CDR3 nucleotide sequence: TGTGCCAGCACCCCGTCGGCAGGGGAGGGCATTCAGTACTTC.

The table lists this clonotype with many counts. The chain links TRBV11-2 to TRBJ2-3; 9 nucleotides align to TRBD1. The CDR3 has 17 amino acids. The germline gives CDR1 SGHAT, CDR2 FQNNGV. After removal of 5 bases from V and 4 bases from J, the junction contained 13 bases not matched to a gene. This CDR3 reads CASSRPRDRVLPDTQYF. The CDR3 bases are TGTGCCAGCAGCCGACCCCGGGACAGGGTTCTTCCAGATACGCAGTATTTT.

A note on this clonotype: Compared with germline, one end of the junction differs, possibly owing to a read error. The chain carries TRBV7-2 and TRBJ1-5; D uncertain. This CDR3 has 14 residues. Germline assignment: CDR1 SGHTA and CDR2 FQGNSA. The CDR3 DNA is TGTGCCAGCAGTGACTCAAATAGCGATCAGCCCCAGCATTTT. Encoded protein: CASSDSNSDQPQHF. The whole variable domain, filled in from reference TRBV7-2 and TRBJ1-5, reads GAGVSQSPSNKVTEKGKDVELRCDPISGHTALYWYRQSLGQGLEFLIYFQGNSAPDKSGLPSDRFSAERTGGSVSTLTIQRTQQEDSAVYLCASSDSNSDQPQHFGDGTRLSIL.

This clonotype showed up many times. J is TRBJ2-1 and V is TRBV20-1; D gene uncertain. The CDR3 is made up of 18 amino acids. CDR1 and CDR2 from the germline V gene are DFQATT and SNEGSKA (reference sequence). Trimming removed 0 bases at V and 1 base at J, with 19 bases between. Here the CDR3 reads CSARDPLGRRSSYNEQFF. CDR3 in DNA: TGCAGTGCTAGAGATCCGTTGGGTAGAAGATCGTCCTACAATGAGCAGTTCTTC.

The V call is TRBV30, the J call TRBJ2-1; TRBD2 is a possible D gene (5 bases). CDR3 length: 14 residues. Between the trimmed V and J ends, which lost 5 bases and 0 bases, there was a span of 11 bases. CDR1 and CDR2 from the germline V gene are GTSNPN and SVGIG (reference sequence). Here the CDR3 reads CAWGSGRSYNEQFF. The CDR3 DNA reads TGTGCCTGGGGCAGCGGTCGCTCCTACAATGAGCAGTTCTTC.

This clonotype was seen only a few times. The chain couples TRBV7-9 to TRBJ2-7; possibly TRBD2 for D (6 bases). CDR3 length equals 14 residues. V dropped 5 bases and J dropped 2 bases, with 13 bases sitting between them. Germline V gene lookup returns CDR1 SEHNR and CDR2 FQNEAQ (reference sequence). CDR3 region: CASSMGLTTYEQYF. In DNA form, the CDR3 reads TGTGCCAGCAGCATGGGACTGACGACCTACGAGCAGTACTTC. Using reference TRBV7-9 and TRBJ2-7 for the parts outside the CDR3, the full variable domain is DTGVSQNPRHKITKRGQNVTFRCDPISEHNRLYWYRQTLGQGPEFLTYFQNEAQLEKSRLLSDRFSAERPKGSFSTLEIQRTEQGDSAMYLCASSMGLTTYEQYFGPGTRLTVT.

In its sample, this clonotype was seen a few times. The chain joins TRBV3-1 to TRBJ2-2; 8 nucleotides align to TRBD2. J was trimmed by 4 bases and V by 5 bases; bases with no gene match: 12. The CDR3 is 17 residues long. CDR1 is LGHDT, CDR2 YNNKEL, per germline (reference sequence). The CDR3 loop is CASSYITGGTGTGELFF. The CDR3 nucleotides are TGTGCCAGCAGCTACATAACGGGGGGGACGGGCACCGGGGAGCTGTTTTTT. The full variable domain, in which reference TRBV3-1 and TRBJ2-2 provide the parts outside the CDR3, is DTAVSQTPKYLVTQMGNDKSIKCEQNLGHDTMYWYKQDSKKFLKIMFSYNNKELIINETVPNRFSPKSPDKAHLNLHINSLELGDSAVYFCASSYITGGTGTGELFFGEGSRLTVL.

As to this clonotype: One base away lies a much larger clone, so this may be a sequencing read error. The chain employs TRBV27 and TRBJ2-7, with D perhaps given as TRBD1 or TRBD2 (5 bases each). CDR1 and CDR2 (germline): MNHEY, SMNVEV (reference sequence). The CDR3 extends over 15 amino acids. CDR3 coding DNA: TGTGCCAGCGGTTTATCCGGGGACGTCCTCTACGAGCAGTACTTC. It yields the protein CASGLSGDVLYEQYF.

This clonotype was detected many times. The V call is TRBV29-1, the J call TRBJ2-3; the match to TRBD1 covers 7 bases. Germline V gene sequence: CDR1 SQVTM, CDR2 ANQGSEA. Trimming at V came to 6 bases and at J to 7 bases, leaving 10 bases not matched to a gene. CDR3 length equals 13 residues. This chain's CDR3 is CSVQQGPFNTQYF. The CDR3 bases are TGCAGCGTCCAACAGGGGCCATTTAATACGCAGTATTTT.

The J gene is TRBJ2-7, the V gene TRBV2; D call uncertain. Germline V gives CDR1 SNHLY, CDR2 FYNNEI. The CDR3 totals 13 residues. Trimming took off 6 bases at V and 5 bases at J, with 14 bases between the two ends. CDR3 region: CASRAFSNNEQYF. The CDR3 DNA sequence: TGTGCCAGCAGGGCATTCTCTAACAACGAGCAGTACTTC.

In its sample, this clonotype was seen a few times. The CDR3 region is CSVSRGDNQPQHF. CDR3 coding DNA: TGCAGCGTCTCGAGGGGAGACAATCAGCCCCAGCATTTT. V gene TRBV29-1 combines with J gene TRBJ1-5; a weak D match, TRBD1 (5 bases). The ends were cut back, 6 bases at V and 3 bases at J, with 12 bases in the middle. Germline lookup yields CDR1 SQVTM and CDR2 ANQGSEA. The CDR3 extends over 13 amino acids.

CDR3 in amino acids: CASSTAGVGYEQYF. The DNA for the CDR3 is TGTGCCAGCAGCACAGCGGGAGTTGGCTACGAGCAGTACTTC. The rearrangement uses TRBV28 and TRBJ2-7, with TRBD2 matching over 8 bases. Germline loops: CDR1 MDHEN, CDR2 SYDVKM. Unmatched junction bases numbered 7, after V lost 6 bases and J lost 3 bases. The CDR3 is 14 amino acids.

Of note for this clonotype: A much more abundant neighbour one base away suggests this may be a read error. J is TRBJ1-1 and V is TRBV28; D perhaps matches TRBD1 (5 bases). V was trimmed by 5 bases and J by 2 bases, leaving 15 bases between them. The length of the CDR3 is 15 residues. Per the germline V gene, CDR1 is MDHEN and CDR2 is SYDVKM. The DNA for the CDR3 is TGTGCCAGCAGTCCCCCTTCGGGGGGAAACACTGAAGCTTTCTTT. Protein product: CASSPPSGGNTEAFF.

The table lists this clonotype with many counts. The CDR3 DNA follows: TGTGCCAGCAGCTTAGTTTTATTAGGACCGAAGAACACTGAAGCTTTCTTT. Its translation: CASSLVLLGPKNTEAFF. The rearrangement links TRBV7-6 to TRBJ1-1; D uncertain. This CDR3 comprises 17 residues. In germline, CDR1 is SGHVS, CDR2 FNYEAQ. V was shortened by 1 base and J by 1 base, with 16 bases between the two germline ends.

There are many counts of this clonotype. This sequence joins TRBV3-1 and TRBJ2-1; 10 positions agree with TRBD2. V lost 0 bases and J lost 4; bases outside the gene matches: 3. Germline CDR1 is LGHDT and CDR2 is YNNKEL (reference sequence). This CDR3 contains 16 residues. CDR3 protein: CASSQDTSGIYNEQFF. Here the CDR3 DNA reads TGTGCCAGCAGCCAAGATACTAGCGGGATATACAATGAGCAGTTCTTC.

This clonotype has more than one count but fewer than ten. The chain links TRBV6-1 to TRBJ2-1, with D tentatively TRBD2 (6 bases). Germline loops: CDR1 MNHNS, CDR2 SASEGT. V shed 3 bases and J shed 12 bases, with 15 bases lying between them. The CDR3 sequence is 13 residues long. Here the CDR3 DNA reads TGTGCCAGCAGTGAGGCGGGGTTGATAGGGCAGTTCTTC. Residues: CASSEAGLIGQFF.

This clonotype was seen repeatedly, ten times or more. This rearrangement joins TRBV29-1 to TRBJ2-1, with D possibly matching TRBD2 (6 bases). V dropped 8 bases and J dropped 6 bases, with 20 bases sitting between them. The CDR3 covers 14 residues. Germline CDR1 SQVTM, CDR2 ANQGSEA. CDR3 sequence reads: CSSAVGTRSNEQFF. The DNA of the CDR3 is TGCAGCTCCGCTGTGGGGACTCGGAGCAATGAGCAGTTCTTC.

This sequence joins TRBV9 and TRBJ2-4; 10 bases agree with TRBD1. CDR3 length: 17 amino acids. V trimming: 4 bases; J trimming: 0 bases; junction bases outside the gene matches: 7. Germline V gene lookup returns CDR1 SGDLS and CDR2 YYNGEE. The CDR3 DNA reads TGTGCCAGCAGCTCCGGGACAGGGGTTGAAGCCAAAAACATTCAGTACTTC. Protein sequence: CASSSGTGVEAKNIQYF. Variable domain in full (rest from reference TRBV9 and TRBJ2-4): DSGVTQTPKHLITATGQRVTLRCSPRSGDLSVYWYQQSLDQGLQFLIQYYNGEERAKGNILERFSAQQFPDLHSELNLSSLELGDSALYFCASSSGTGVEAKNIQYFGAGTRLSVL.

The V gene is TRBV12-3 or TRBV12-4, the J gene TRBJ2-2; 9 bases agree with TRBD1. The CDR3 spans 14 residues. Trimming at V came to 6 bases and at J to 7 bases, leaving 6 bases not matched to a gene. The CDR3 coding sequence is TGTGCCAGCAGCCGGACAGGGGACCACGGGGAGCTGTTTTTT. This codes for CASSRTGDHGELFF.

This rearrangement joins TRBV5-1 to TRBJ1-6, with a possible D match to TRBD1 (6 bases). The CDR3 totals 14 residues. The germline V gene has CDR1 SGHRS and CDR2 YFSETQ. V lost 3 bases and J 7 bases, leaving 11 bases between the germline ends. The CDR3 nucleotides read TGCGCCAGCAGCTACCAGGGGTTAAATTCACCCCTCCACTTT. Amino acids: CASSYQGLNSPLHF.

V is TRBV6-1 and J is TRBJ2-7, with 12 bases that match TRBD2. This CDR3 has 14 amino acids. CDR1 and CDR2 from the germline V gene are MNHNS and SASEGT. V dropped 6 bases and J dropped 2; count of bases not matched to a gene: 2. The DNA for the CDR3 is TGTGCCAGCAGGAGACTAGCGGGGGCCTACGAGCAGTACTTC. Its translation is CASRRLAGAYEQYF.

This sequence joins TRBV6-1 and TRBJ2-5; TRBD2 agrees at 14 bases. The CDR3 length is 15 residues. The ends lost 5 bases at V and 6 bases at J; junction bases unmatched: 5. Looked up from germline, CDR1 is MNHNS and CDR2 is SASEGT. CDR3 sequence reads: CASSSTSGGAQTQYF. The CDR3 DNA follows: TGTGCCAGCAGTTCGACTAGCGGGGGGGCCCAGACCCAGTACTTC.

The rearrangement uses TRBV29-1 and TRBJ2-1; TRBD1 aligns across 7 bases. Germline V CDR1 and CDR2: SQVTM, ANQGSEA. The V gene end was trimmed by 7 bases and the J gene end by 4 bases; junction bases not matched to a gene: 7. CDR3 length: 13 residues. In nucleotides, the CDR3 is TGCAGCGGGGGGACAGAAGAGTACAATGAGCAGTTCTTC. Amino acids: CSGGTEEYNEQFF.

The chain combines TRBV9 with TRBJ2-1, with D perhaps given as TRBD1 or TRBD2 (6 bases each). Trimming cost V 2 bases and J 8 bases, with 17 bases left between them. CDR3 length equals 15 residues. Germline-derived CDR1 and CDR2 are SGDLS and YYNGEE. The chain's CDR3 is CASSVGGRVADEQFF. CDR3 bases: TGTGCCAGCAGCGTGGGGGGCAGGGTAGCCGATGAGCAGTTCTTC.